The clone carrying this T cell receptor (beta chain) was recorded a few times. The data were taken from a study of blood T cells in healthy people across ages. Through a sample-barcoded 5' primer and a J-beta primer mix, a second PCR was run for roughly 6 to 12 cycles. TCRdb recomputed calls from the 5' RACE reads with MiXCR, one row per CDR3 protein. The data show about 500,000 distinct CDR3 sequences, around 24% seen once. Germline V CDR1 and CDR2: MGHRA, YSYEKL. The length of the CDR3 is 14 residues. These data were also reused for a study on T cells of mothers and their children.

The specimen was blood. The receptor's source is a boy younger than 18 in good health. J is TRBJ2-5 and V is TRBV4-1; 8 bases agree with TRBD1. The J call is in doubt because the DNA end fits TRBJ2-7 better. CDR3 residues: CASSQRDRLSEQYF. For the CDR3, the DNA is TGCGCCAGCAGCCAAAGGGACAGGTTGTCCGAGCAGTACTTC.